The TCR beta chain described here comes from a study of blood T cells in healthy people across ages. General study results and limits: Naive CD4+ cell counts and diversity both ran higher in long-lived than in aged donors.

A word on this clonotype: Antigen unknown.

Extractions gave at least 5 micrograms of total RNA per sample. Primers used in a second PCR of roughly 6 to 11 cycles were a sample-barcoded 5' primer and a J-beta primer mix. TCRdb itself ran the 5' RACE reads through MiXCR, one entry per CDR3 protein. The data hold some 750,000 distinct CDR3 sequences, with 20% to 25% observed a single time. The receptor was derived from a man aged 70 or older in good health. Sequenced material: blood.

As DNA, the CDR3 is TGCGCCAGCAGCTTGACAGGGGAAAATGGCTACACCTTC. This translates into CASSLTGENGYTF. V usage is TRBV5-1 and J usage is TRBJ1-2, with 7 positions matching TRBD1. J lost 6 bases, V lost 1 base, and 3 bases had no gene match. The CDR3 is 13 residues long. Germline CDR1 is SGHRS and CDR2 is YFSETQ.